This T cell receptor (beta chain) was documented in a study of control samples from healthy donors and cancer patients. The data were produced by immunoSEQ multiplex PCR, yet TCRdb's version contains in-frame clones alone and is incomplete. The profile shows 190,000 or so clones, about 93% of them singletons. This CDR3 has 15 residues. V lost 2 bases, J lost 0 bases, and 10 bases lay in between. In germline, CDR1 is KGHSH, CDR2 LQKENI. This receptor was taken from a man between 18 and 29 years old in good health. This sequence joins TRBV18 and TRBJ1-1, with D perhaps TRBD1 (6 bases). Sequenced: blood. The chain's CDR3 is CASSPSGGMNTEAFF. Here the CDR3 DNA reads TGTGCCAGCTCACCATCGGGGGGCATGAACACTGAAGCTTTCTTT.